The rows below give T cell receptor beta chains drawn from one sample of a study of neurological immune-mediated disorders. Via MiXCR, TCRdb re-called the 5' RACE reads, giving one row per CDR3 protein. The repertoire holds about 66,000 distinct CDR3 sequences, roughly 5.5% seen once, with less than 3.5% in the top ten. The source material was PBMCs. The source is a young woman with multiple sclerosis. Both conserved end residues are part of each CDR3. Fields, in order: CDR3 protein, CDR3 DNA, V gene, J gene, clone size, D gene. A D gene is named only where the DNA matches it firmly. Size values are once, few and many counts, or a class for expanded clones, and some rows have none.

CDR3 protein: CASSESRTGGTYEQYF; CDR3 DNA: TGCGCCAGCAGTGAGTCGAGGACAGGTGGTACCTACGAGCAGTACTTC; V gene: TRBV10-1; J gene: TRBJ2-7; clone size: many; D gene: TRBD1
CDR3 protein: CSARGAEGETQYF; CDR3 DNA: TGCAGTGCCAGGGGGGCCGAGGGGGAGACCCAGTACTTC; V gene: TRBV20-1; J gene: TRBJ2-5; clone size: many; D gene: .
CDR3 protein: CASRVFGGAGEQFF; CDR3 DNA: TGTGCCAGCAGAGTTTTTGGGGGCGCCGGCGAGCAGTTCTTC; V gene: TRBV5-6; J gene: TRBJ2-1; clone size: .; D gene: .
CDR3 protein: CASILAGGVSYEQYF; CDR3 DNA: TGTGCCAGCATCCTCGCCGGGGGCGTCTCCTACGAGCAGTACTTC; V gene: TRBV5-6; J gene: TRBJ2-7; clone size: many; D gene: .
CDR3 protein: CASSSQGHQPQHF; CDR3 DNA: TGTGCCAGCAGTTCCCAGGGGCATCAGCCCCAGCATTTT; V gene: TRBV6-2/TRBV6-3; J gene: TRBJ1-5; clone size: few; D gene: .
CDR3 protein: CASSQDRRFGTVFGEKLFF; CDR3 DNA: TGCGCCAGCAGCCAAGATAGACGCTTTGGGACAGTCTTCGGTGAAAAACTGTTTTTT; V gene: TRBV4-1; J gene: TRBJ1-4; clone size: .; D gene: TRBD1
CDR3 protein: CASSLRGYLQCLGHF; CDR3 DNA: TGCGCCAGCAGCTTGAGGGGGTATCTTCAGTGCCTGGGGCATTTT; V gene: TRBV5-1; J gene: TRBJ1-5; clone size: many; D gene: .
CDR3 protein: CASSQDFDSYGYTF; CDR3 DNA: TGTGCCAGCAGCCAAGATTTCGACAGCTATGGCTACACCTTC; V gene: TRBV3-1; J gene: TRBJ1-2; clone size: many; D gene: .
CDR3 protein: CASSDGRLNSPLNF; CDR3 DNA: TGTGCCAGCAGTGACGGGCGACTTAATTCACCCCTCAACTTT; V gene: TRBV6-6; J gene: TRBJ1-6; clone size: few; D gene: .
CDR3 protein: CSASFRGLGQPQHF; CDR3 DNA: TGCAGTGCTAGTTTCAGGGGGCTTGGTCAGCCCCAGCATTTT; V gene: TRBV20-1; J gene: TRBJ1-5; clone size: many; D gene: TRBD1
CDR3 protein: CAGSFGTSGIQYF; CDR3 DNA: TGTGCCGGCAGTTTTGGTACCTCTGGCATTCAGTACTTC; V gene: TRBV12-3/TRBV12-4; J gene: TRBJ2-4; clone size: .; D gene: .
CDR3 protein: CASSPWGRTDTQYF; CDR3 DNA: TGTGCCAGCAGCCCATGGGGCCGCACAGATACGCAGTATTTT; V gene: TRBV7-2; J gene: TRBJ2-3; clone size: many; D gene: .
CDR3 protein: CASSQEGQTTNEQFF; CDR3 DNA: TGTGCCAGCAGCCAAGAAGGACAGACCACGAATGAGCAGTTCTTC; V gene: TRBV3-1; J gene: TRBJ2-1; clone size: few; D gene: .
CDR3 protein: CAGSGSGKSYEQYF; CDR3 DNA: TGTGCCGGATCAGGGAGCGGGAAATCCTACGAGCAGTACTTC; V gene: TRBV28; J gene: TRBJ2-7; clone size: many; D gene: TRBD2
CDR3 protein: CASSIGGDQPQNF; CDR3 DNA: TGCGCCAGCAGTATCGGGGGGGACCAGCCCCAGAATTTT; V gene: TRBV5-1; J gene: TRBJ1-5; clone size: .; D gene: .